This T cell receptor beta chain was sequenced in a study of control samples from healthy donors and cancer patients. Clones were read by immunoSEQ multiplex PCR, and TCRdb kept only the in-frame ones, dropping some. The table includes about 160,000 clones, about 90% detected once. The CDR3 has 15 amino acids. Losses at the gene ends were 3 bases for V and 5 bases for J; bases not matched to a gene: 8. Germline V gene sequence: CDR1 SGHRS, CDR2 YFSETQ. The receptor was isolated from a man in his thirties or forties in good health. Sequencing input: blood. The rearrangement joins TRBV5-1 to TRBJ2-5; 9 bases match TRBD2. DNA of the CDR3: TGCGCCAGCAGCTCCTCCGGGACTAGCAGTGAGACCCAGTACTTC. Its protein is CASSSSGTSSETQYF.